These 25 T cell receptor beta chains were all obtained from the same sample, sequenced in a study of T cell repertoires in cytomegalovirus infection. TCRdb processed the reads anew with MiXCR; each CDR3 protein has one entry. The sample shows around 630,000 distinct CDR3 sequences, about 24% of them seen only once. The sequencing input was CD8+ T cells from PBMCs. The receptors originated from a human donor in good health (CMV status not recorded). Some clones in this sample may be carry-over from other donors' samples.

Remarks on this clonotype: It may be a read error: a sequence one base away is much more abundant. Since the CDR3 does not end with the conserved phenylalanine or tryptophan, this likely comes from a read error. The chain links TRBV28 to TRBJ1-5; TRBD1 matches 7 bases. Germline V gene data show CDR1 as MDHEN and CDR2 as SYDVKM. Trimming took 7 bases from V and 5 from J; bases not matched to a gene: 11. This CDR3 contains 15 residues. DNA for the CDR3: TGTGCCAGCACCGAAAGGGGGCGAGGGTATCAGCCCCAGCATTCT. This encodes CASTERGRGYQPQHS.

The sample holds a few counts of this clonotype. The J gene is TRBJ2-3, the V gene TRBV29-1, with D hard to call. V gave up 5 bases and J gave up 2 bases, with 14 bases separating them. The CDR3 covers 14 residues. Germline V lookup: CDR1 SQVTM, CDR2 ANQGSEA. The CDR3: CSVCSVSPTDTQYF. CDR3 bases: TGCAGCGTTTGTTCGGTCTCCCCCACAGATACGCAGTATTTT.

This clonotype was counted many times. The rearrangement links TRBV28 to TRBJ1-5, with D possibly matching TRBD1 (6 bases). CDR3 length: 15 amino acids. Trimming removed 5 bases at V and 1 base at J, with 12 bases between. CDR1 and CDR2 from the germline V gene are MDHEN and SYDVKM. DNA for the CDR3: TGTGCCAGCAGTCCCCATACAGGGAGCAATCAGCCCCAGCATTTT. Amino acid sequence: CASSPHTGSNQPQHF. Full variable domain (outside the CDR3, taken from reference TRBV28 and TRBJ1-5): DVKVTQSSRYLVKRTGEKVFLECVQDMDHENMFWYRQDPGLGLRLIYFSYDVKMKEKGDIPEGYSVSREKKERFSLILESASTNQTSMYLCASSPHTGSNQPQHFGDGTRLSIL.

The chain uses TRBV6-8 and TRBJ2-2; TRBD1 or TRBD2 may be the D gene (5 bases each). Germline V gene sequence: CDR1 MNHGY, CDR2 SAAAGT. The CDR3 extends over 16 amino acids. Trimming pared 4 bases from V and 0 bases from J, leaving 12 bases between. The CDR3 DNA is TGTGCCAGCAGTTGGGACCGGGCCTCGAACACCGGGGAGCTGTTTTTT. Translation: CASSWDRASNTGELFF.

Only a few counts were recorded for this clonotype. The chain links TRBV6-5 to TRBJ2-6; D not resolved. The CDR3 runs 17 residues. Germline lookup yields CDR1 MNHEY and CDR2 SVGAGI. V was clipped by 2 bases and J by 0 bases, with 11 bases between them. CDR3 sequence reads: CASSYTLEDSGANVLTF. The CDR3 region has the DNA TGTGCCAGCAGTTACACATTAGAGGACTCTGGGGCCAACGTCCTGACTTTC.

This clonotype was recorded a few times. V gene TRBV5-6 combines with J gene TRBJ2-2; 12 bases are a match to TRBD2. This CDR3 region has 18 residues. The germline V gene has CDR1 SGHDT and CDR2 YYEEEE. Germline trimming cut 4 bases from V and 4 bases from J; bases unmatched to any gene: 11. The CDR3 DNA reads TGTGCCAGCAGCGGGGGCCTAGCGGGGGGGCCAAGCACCGGGGAGCTGTTTTTT. The encoded protein is CASSGGLAGGPSTGELFF.

This clonotype was seen ten or more times. The CDR3 sequence is CASSSIDRALEDNNQPQHF. The CDR3 DNA reads TGTGCCAGCAGTTCAATAGACCGGGCCCTAGAAGACAACAATCAGCCCCAGCATTTT. The chain employs TRBV6-2 or TRBV6-3 and TRBJ1-5, with D unresolved. Germline V gives CDR1 MNHEY, CDR2 SVGEGT. The V end was cut by 4 bases, the J end by 3 bases, with 25 bases between. The CDR3 totals 19 residues.

Turning to this clonotype: An end of the junction does not agree with germline; a read error may underlie this. The chain has TRBV7-2 and TRBJ1-6; D remains unclear. Germline CDR1 and CDR2: SGHTA and FQGNSA. There are 15 residues in the CDR3. The CDR3 coding sequence is TGTGCCAGCAGCCCGCGGGCCTCTAGGAATTCACCCATCCTCTTT. Translated, it gives CASSPRASRNSPILF.

V is TRBV28 and J is TRBJ2-1, with TRBD2 matching 7 bases. This CDR3 spans 15 amino acids. V dropped 3 bases and J dropped 8; count of bases not matched to a gene: 10. Germline assignment: CDR1 MDHEN and CDR2 SYDVKM. Here the CDR3 DNA reads TGTGCCAGCAGTTTTGACAGCGGGGCCGAGGATGAGCAGTTCTTC. The encoded protein is CASSFDSGAEDEQFF.

The V gene is TRBV2, the J gene TRBJ1-5; no clear D gene. There are 14 residues in the CDR3. Germline CDR1 SNHLY, CDR2 FYNNEI. Trimming shortened V by 3 bases and J by 0 bases, and 6 bases separated the two germline ends. CDR3 residues: CASSEVDSNQPQHF. Written as DNA, the CDR3 is TGTGCCAGCAGTGAGGTGGATAGCAATCAGCCCCAGCATTTT.

The chain uses TRBV27 and TRBJ1-4, with D possibly matching TRBD1 (5 bases). The CDR3 totals 14 residues. The germline gives CDR1 MNHEY, CDR2 SMNVEV (reference sequence). Trimming stripped 5 bases from V and 8 bases from J, with 15 bases between. The CDR3 loop reads CASSPTARQEKLFF. DNA of the CDR3: TGTGCCAGCAGTCCGACAGCCAGGCAAGAAAAACTGTTTTTT.

This clonotype was seen only a few times. The chain combines TRBV12-5 with TRBJ1-2, with TRBD1 matching over 9 bases. From germline, CDR1 is LGHNT and CDR2 FRNRAP. This CDR3 contains 21 residues. V was clipped by 2 bases and J by 3 bases; unmatched bases: 22. The DNA for the CDR3 is TGTGCTAGTGGTTTGCCACGCATGGACGTTCTAACAGGGGGCGCTTACTATGGCTACACCTTC. Its translation is CASGLPRMDVLTGGAYYGYTF.

The chain employs TRBV5-1 and TRBJ2-7, with 8 bases fitting TRBD2. CDR3 length: 16 residues. The junction had 7 bases not matched to a gene; V was cut back by 0 bases and J by 2 bases. The germline gives CDR1 SGHRS, CDR2 YFSETQ. The CDR3 spells CASSLAQAGAPYEQYF. The CDR3 DNA reads TGCGCCAGCAGCTTGGCCCAAGCGGGGGCCCCCTACGAGCAGTACTTC. The variable domain in full, with the rest retrieved from reference TRBV5-1 and TRBJ2-7, is KAGVTQTPRYLIKTRGQQVTLSCSPISGHRSVSWYQQTPGQGLQFLFEYFSETQRNKGNFPGRFSGRQFSNSRSEMNVSTLELGDSALYLCASSLAQAGAPYEQYFGPGTRLTVT.

The rearrangement uses TRBV18 and TRBJ1-4, with TRBD1 identical over 9 bases. The CDR3 is 15 residues long. The trim removed 5 bases at V and 7 bases at J, leaving 8 bases unmatched. CDR1 and CDR2 from the germline V gene are KGHSH and LQKENI. CDR3 sequence: CASSKPQGAGEKLFF. The CDR3, as DNA: TGTGCCAGCTCAAAACCACAGGGGGCAGGTGAAAAACTGTTTTTT.

This clonotype came up many times. This chain joins TRBV2 and TRBJ1-1; D unresolved. Trimming took 8 bases from V and 4 from J, leaving 14 bases between them. CDR3 length: 13 amino acids. The germline gives CDR1 SNHLY, CDR2 FYNNEI. CDR3 loop: CASPEGSGTEAFF. CDR3 sequence (DNA): TGTGCCAGCCCGGAGGGTTCAGGCACTGAAGCTTTCTTT. The complete variable domain, with remaining parts taken from reference TRBV2 and TRBJ1-1, reads EPEVTQTPSHQVTQMGQEVILRCVPISNHLYFYWYRQILGQKVEFLVSFYNNEISEKSEIFDDQFSVERPDGSNFTLKIRSTKLEDSAMYFCASPEGSGTEAFFGQGTRLTVV.

This clonotype was detected many times. The chain recombines TRBV4-2 with TRBJ2-1; 9 bases are a match to TRBD2. Trimming at V came to 0 bases and at J to 9 bases, leaving 9 bases not matched to a gene. The CDR3 totals 16 residues. Germline V gene data show CDR1 as LGHNA and CDR2 as YNFKEQ. The CDR3 is CASSQDWRGGAGEQFF. CDR3 in DNA: TGTGCCAGCAGCCAAGATTGGCGCGGGGGGGCGGGTGAGCAGTTCTTC.

This clonotype occurred a few times. V usage is TRBV29-1 and J usage is TRBJ2-3; D gene unclear. The V and J ends lost 4 bases and 5 bases respectively, with 7 bases between them. This CDR3 has 11 residues. Germline V gene lookup returns CDR1 SQVTM and CDR2 ANQGSEA. This chain's CDR3 is CSVAAGDTQYF. CDR3 in DNA: TGCAGCGTTGCCGCTGGAGATACGCAGTATTTT.

This chain links TRBV5-1 with TRBJ2-1; the match to TRBD2 covers 9 bases. Germline assignment: CDR1 SGHRS and CDR2 YFSETQ. This CDR3 contains 16 residues. The trim removed 6 bases at V and 2 bases at J, leaving 9 bases unmatched. The CDR3 sequence: CASMASGGYPYNEQFF. CDR3 DNA: TGCGCCAGCATGGCCAGCGGGGGGTACCCCTACAATGAGCAGTTCTTC. Full variable domain (rest looked up from reference TRBV5-1 and TRBJ2-1): KAGVTQTPRYLIKTRGQQVTLSCSPISGHRSVSWYQQTPGQGLQFLFEYFSETQRNKGNFPGRFSGRQFSNSRSEMNVSTLELGDSALYLCASMASGGYPYNEQFFGPGTRLTVL.

The sample holds many counts of this clonotype. CDR3 nucleotide sequence: TGTGCCAGCACCCTGGGCACTGAAGCTTTCTTT. The encoded protein is CASTLGTEAFF. The genes are TRBV7-2 and TRBJ1-1; D uncertain. Germline values: CDR1 SGHTA, CDR2 FQGNSA. The V end was cut by 7 bases, the J end by 4 bases, with 7 bases between. The length of the CDR3 is 11 residues.

There are many counts of this clonotype. The chain employs TRBV7-8 and TRBJ2-2; 9 nucleotides line up with TRBD2. The CDR3 spans 16 residues. CDR1 and CDR2 from the germline V gene are SGHVS and FQNEAQ. The V segment lost 5 bases and the J segment 3 bases; nucleotides outside the gene matches: 7. The CDR3 is CASSTPAGGYTGELFF. CDR3 nucleotide sequence: TGTGCCAGCAGCACCCCAGCGGGGGGCTACACCGGGGAGCTGTTTTTT.

With respect to this clonotype: At one end the junction does not follow the germline gene, possibly because of a read error. The rearrangement uses TRBV29-1 and TRBJ2-1, with TRBD2 matching 9 bases. The CDR3 length is 17 residues. Germline V lookup: CDR1 SQVTM, CDR2 ANQGSEA. In DNA form, the CDR3 reads TGCAGCGTTGCGGGGCTAGCGGGGTCGAGCTCCTACTATGAGCAGTTCTTC. This gives the protein CSVAGLAGSSSYYEQFF.

Note on this clonotype: Relative to the germline gene, one junction end is altered; a read error may explain this. The rearrangement links TRBV12-3 or TRBV12-4 to TRBJ2-1; D gene ambiguous. The CDR3 extends over 13 amino acids. CDR3 nucleotides: TGTGCCAACAGTCCCGGGCCCACGAATGAGCAGTTCTTC. Translation gives CANSPGPTNEQFF.

This clonotype occurred many times. The chain uses TRBV7-9 and TRBJ2-2, with D maybe TRBD2 (5 bases). The germline CDR1 and CDR2 sequences are SEHNR and FQNEAQ (reference sequence). The CDR3 is 16 residues long. V was trimmed by 5 bases and J by 5 bases, leaving 18 bases between them. Written as DNA, the CDR3 is TGTGCCAGCAGCCCCCGTTTTGAGGGAAGGACCGGGGAGCTGTTTTTT. Translation: CASSPRFEGRTGELFF. Full variable domain (rest looked up from reference TRBV7-9 and TRBJ2-2): DTGVSQNPRHKITKRGQNVTFRCDPISEHNRLYWYRQTLGQGPEFLTYFQNEAQLEKSRLLSDRFSAERPKGSFSTLEIQRTEQGDSAMYLCASSPRFEGRTGELFFGEGSRLTVL.

This clonotype was recorded a few times. The chain combines TRBV7-8 with TRBJ1-1; D remains unclear. Germline CDR1 and CDR2: SGHVS and FQNEAQ. The CDR3 covers 12 residues. V dropped 0 bases and J dropped 8 bases, with 7 bases sitting between them. The CDR3 region is CASSLARREAFF. The CDR3 DNA sequence: TGTGCCAGCAGCTTAGCCAGACGGGAAGCTTTCTTT.

This clonotype was detected a few times. The chain recombines TRBV11-2 with TRBJ1-3; D is unresolved. Germline V gene sequence: CDR1 SGHAT, CDR2 FQNNGV. Between the trimmed V and J ends, which lost 5 bases and 8 bases, there was a span of 10 bases. CDR3 length: 12 residues. The CDR3 coding sequence is TGTGCCAGCAGCAACAGAGGGTACACCATATATTTT. Its translation is CASSNRGYTIYF. The full variable domain, its missing parts supplied by reference TRBV11-2 and TRBJ1-3, is EAGVAQSPRYKIIEKRQSVAFWCNPISGHATLYWYQQILGQGPKLLIQFQNNGVVDDSQLPKDRFSAERLKGVDSTLKIQPAKLEDSAVYLCASSNRGYTIYFGEGSWLTVV.